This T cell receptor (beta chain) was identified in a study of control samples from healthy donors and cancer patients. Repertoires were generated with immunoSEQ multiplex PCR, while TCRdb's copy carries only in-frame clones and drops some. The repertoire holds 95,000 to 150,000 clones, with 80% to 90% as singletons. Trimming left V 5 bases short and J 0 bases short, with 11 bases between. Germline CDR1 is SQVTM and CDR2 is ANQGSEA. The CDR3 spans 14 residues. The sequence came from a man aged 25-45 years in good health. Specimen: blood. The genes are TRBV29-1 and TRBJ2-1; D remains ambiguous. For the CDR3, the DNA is TGCAGCGTTCCCGATGAACTCTCCTACAATGAGCAGTTCTTC. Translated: CSVPDELSYNEQFF.